Listed here are 17 T cell receptor beta chains from one sample, sequenced in a study of CXCR3-negative and CXCR3-positive naive CD8 T cells. The authors prepared UMI-labeled TRB cDNA libraries by 5' RACE. TCRdb reprocessed the 5' RACE reads; each CDR3 protein has one entry and no DNA is given. This table lists over 45,000 distinct CDR3 sequences. Specimen: memory CD8+ T cells from blood. These TCRs come from a human donor in good health. Some clones in this sample may be carry-over from other donors' samples.

CDR3 in amino acids: CASSYSAGTYGYTF. The chain is built from TRBV6-5 and TRBJ1-2. Per germline, CDR1 MNHEY and CDR2 SVGAGI. The CDR3 is 14 residues long.

V gene TRBV12-3 or TRBV12-4 combines with J gene TRBJ2-5; no DNA is available, so the TRBD2 call from TCRdb remains unchecked. The CDR3 is 13 amino acids. The CDR3: CATLGLAGETQYF.

The CDR3 spells CASSPGDRVSFF. This chain uses TRBV6-2 or TRBV6-3 with TRBJ2-7; the TCRdb call, TRBD1, lacks DNA for checking. Germline V gene sequence: CDR1 MNHEY, CDR2 SVGEGT. CDR3 length equals 12 residues.

The chain uses TRBV7-6 and TRBJ2-5; as DNA is missing, the TRBD1 call by TCRdb cannot be tested. Germline CDR1 and CDR2: SGHVS and FNYEAQ. CDR3 length equals 16 residues. CDR3: CASSRQGVQGEETQYF.

The rearrangement joins TRBV10-3 to TRBJ1-1; checking the TCRdb D call of TRBD1 is not possible without DNA. Looked up from germline, CDR1 is ENHRY and CDR2 is SYGVKD. The CDR3 runs to 12 residues. The CDR3 loop reads CAITTGYTEAFF.

The chain is built from TRBV4-1 and TRBJ2-3; checking the TCRdb D call of TRBD2 is not possible without DNA. CDR1 and CDR2 (germline): MGHRA, YSYEKL. This CDR3 has 19 amino acids. The CDR3 reads CASSQESIGLAGATDTQYF.

This clonotype ranks as medium-sized in terms of frequency. The chain couples TRBV14 to TRBJ2-4; no DNA is available, so the TRBD1 call from TCRdb remains unchecked. Germline V gene data show CDR1 as SGHDN and CDR2 as FVKESK. The CDR3 contains 16 residues. The CDR3 sequence is CASSQGTGRSKNIQYF.

The chain couples TRBV5-1 to TRBJ2-1. Germline-derived CDR1 and CDR2 are SGHRS and YFSETQ. This CDR3 has 14 amino acids. CDR3 loop: CASSFEYYYNEQFF. Full variable domain (rest looked up from reference TRBV5-1 and TRBJ2-1): KAGVTQTPRYLIKTRGQQVTLSCSPISGHRSVSWYQQTPGQGLQFLFEYFSETQRNKGNFPGRFSGRQFSNSRSEMNVSTLELGDSALYLCASSFEYYYNEQFFGPGTRLTVL.

CDR3 residues: CASSPLYRDRTYNEQFF. This chain links TRBV7-9 with TRBJ2-1; TCRdb's D call of TRBD1 is untestable without DNA. CDR1 SEHNR and CDR2 FQNEAQ come from the germline V gene (reference sequence). The CDR3 runs 17 residues. The full variable domain, completed using reference TRBV7-9 and TRBJ2-1, is DTGVSQNPRHKITKRGQNVTFRCDPISEHNRLYWYRQTLGQGPEFLTYFQNEAQLEKSRLLSDRFSAERPKGSFSTLEIQRTEQGDSAMYLCASSPLYRDRTYNEQFFGPGTRLTVL.

The chain recombines TRBV24-1 with TRBJ2-5; lacking DNA, the TRBD1 call made by TCRdb goes unchecked. The V gene's germline CDR1 is KGHDR and CDR2 SFDVKD. The CDR3 runs 17 residues. CDR3: CATSDPNLPGRQETQYF.

The chain couples TRBV12-3 or TRBV12-4 to TRBJ2-2. The length of the CDR3 is 11 residues. The CDR3 reads CASSPVGEVFF.

This chain joins TRBV6-2 or TRBV6-3 and TRBJ1-5; TCRdb names TRBD1, which stays unverified in the absence of DNA. The germline V gene has CDR1 MNHEY and CDR2 SVGEGT. CDR3 length equals 16 residues. CDR3 residues: CAGSYGDDGGNQPQHF.

This chain joins TRBV29-1 and TRBJ2-7; with no DNA, the TCRdb D assignment of TRBD1 cannot be verified. This CDR3 region has 17 residues. From germline, CDR1 is SQVTM and CDR2 ANQGSEA. The CDR3 loop reads CSVEDNTGDLTPYEQYF.

The rearrangement links TRBV4-3 to TRBJ2-6; TCRdb indicates TRBD1, and absent DNA this call remains unverified. Germline loops: CDR1 LGHNA, CDR2 YSLEER. The CDR3 is 16 residues long. CDR3: CASSPRTGTGANVLTF.

V and J are TRBV20-1 and TRBJ2-1; TCRdb's D call, TRBD2, is unchecked because there is no DNA. CDR3 length equals 16 residues. The germline V gene has CDR1 DFQATT and CDR2 SNEGSKA (reference sequence). CDR3 in amino acids: CSASLLAASSYNEQFF.

The rearrangement joins TRBV6-1 to TRBJ1-1; with no DNA, the TCRdb D assignment of TRBD1 cannot be verified. Looked up from germline, CDR1 is MNHNS and CDR2 is SASEGT. This CDR3 is 12 amino acids long. CDR3 in amino acids: CAIEQGTTEAFF.

The chain uses TRBV29-1 and TRBJ2-5; TCRdb selects TRBD1, and the lack of DNA leaves this call unchecked. Germline V gives CDR1 SQVTM, CDR2 ANQGSEA. The length of the CDR3 is 15 residues. CDR3 residues: CSVLTGWENRETQYF. Complete variable domain (other parts from reference TRBV29-1 and TRBJ2-5): SAVISQKPSRDICQRGTSLTIQCQVDSQVTMMFWYRQQPGQSLTLIATANQGSEATYESGFVIDKFPISRPNLTFSTLTVSNMSPEDSSIYLCSVLTGWENRETQYFGPGTRLLVL.